This T cell receptor (beta chain) was sequenced for a study of T cell responses to AZD1222 COVID-19 vaccine. Study-wide context: It was second doses at about 4 or about 12 weeks that were pooled.

The method was immunoSEQ multiplex PCR; TCRdb's version includes in-frame clones alone and lacks a portion of them. The top ten clones hold about 1.7% of a sample with about 150,000 clones, 90% of them seen once. CDR3 length: 15 amino acids. V was cut by 3 bases and J by 6 bases, with 14 bases left in between. The germline CDR1 and CDR2 sequences are SGHAT and FQNNGV. V gene TRBV11-2 combines with J gene TRBJ1-4, with a tentative D call TRBD1 (6 bases). The TCR was taken from an adult in good health. The specimen comprised peripheral blood, sampled on day 0 of AZD1222 vaccination. CDR3 DNA sequence: TGTGCCAGCAGCTTGGAAGGGACACCGGATGAAAAACTGTTTTTT. Amino acid sequence: CASSLEGTPDEKLFF.